Below are 10 T cell receptor beta chains sequenced from a single sample in a study of shared clonotypes between healthy human individuals. TCRdb's copy holds only in-frame clones and misses some; the assay was immunoSEQ multiplex PCR. The table has some 630,000 clones, roughly 70% seen once; the top ten hold around 1.8%. The material sequenced was memory CD4+ T cells sorted from blood. The subset here: CD45RA-negative fraction. The receptor source for this set is a woman younger than 45 in good health.

A note on this clone: With a much larger clone just one base away, this may be a read error. As DNA, the CDR3 is TGTGCCAGCAGCTTAGTGGGGGGCGAGCAGTACTTC. Translating gives CASSLVGGEQYF. The V gene is TRBV11-2, the J gene TRBJ2-7, with a tentative D call TRBD2 (6 bases). In germline, CDR1 is SGHAT, CDR2 FQNNGV. Between the trimmed V and J ends, which lost 1 base and 6 bases, there was a span of 7 bases. There are 12 residues in the CDR3. Combining the CDR3 with reference TRBV11-2 and TRBJ2-7 gives the whole variable domain EAGVAQSPRYKIIEKRQSVAFWCNPISGHATLYWYQQILGQGPKLLIQFQNNGVVDDSQLPKDRFSAERLKGVDSTLKIQPAKLEDSAVYLCASSLVGGEQYFGPGTRLTVT.

The V and J genes are TRBV7-4 and TRBJ2-1, with TRBD2 identical over 10 bases. Trimming removed 5 bases from V and 4 bases from J; junction bases left unmatched: 5. This CDR3 contains 15 residues. Germline values: CDR1 SGHVT, CDR2 SQSDAQ. In DNA form, the CDR3 reads TGTGCCAGCAGCAGGGGACTAGCGCATTACAATGAGCAGTTCTTC. Its protein is CASSRGLAHYNEQFF.

This clone was detected only once. V and J are TRBV4-1 and TRBJ2-2; the D gene is possibly TRBD1 (6 bases). The CDR3 runs to 15 residues. The germline V gene has CDR1 MGHRA and CDR2 YSYEKL. V lost 0 bases and J 4 bases, leaving 9 bases between the germline ends. As DNA, the CDR3 is TGCGCCAGCAGCCAAGACGGGACAAGCACCGGGGAGCTGTTTTTT. This sequence encodes CASSQDGTSTGELFF.

The chain joins TRBV28 to TRBJ2-7; D is ambiguous. V gave up 2 bases and J gave up 0 bases, with 8 bases separating them. The CDR3 sequence is 14 residues long. Per germline, CDR1 MDHEN and CDR2 SYDVKM. The CDR3 region is CASSLRRFSYEQYF. CDR3 coding DNA: TGTGCCAGCAGTTTACGGCGGTTCTCCTACGAGCAGTACTTC.

This sequence joins TRBV23-1 and TRBJ2-7, with D possibly TRBD1 on 5 matching bases. TRBV23-1 is an open reading frame whose function is uncertain. The CDR3 is made up of 15 amino acids. Deletions cut 6 bases from V and 0 bases from J, with 15 bases between. The CDR3 loop is CASSPRSGNSYEQYF. The DNA of the CDR3 is TGCGCCAGCAGCCCCAGGTCAGGGAACTCCTACGAGCAGTACTTC.

This chain joins TRBV6-5 and TRBJ2-7; D remains unclear. The germline CDR1 and CDR2 sequences are MNHEY and SVGAGI. Trimming took off 5 bases at V and 1 base at J, with 15 bases between the two ends. CDR3 size: 15 residues. CDR3 nucleotide sequence: TGTGCCAGCAGTGGCAGCGAGACACGTTCCTACGAGCAGTACTTC. Translating it yields CASSGSETRSYEQYF.

V and J are TRBV7-2 and TRBJ2-2; 7 nucleotides line up with TRBD2. Germline-derived CDR1 and CDR2 are SGHTA and FQGNSA. This CDR3 has 15 amino acids. After removal of 5 bases from V and 5 bases from J, the junction contained 8 bases not matched to a gene. CDR3 DNA: TGTGCCAGCAGCCCTTGGGCGGGAGATACCGGGGAGCTGTTTTTT. Protein: CASSPWAGDTGELFF.

The J gene is TRBJ1-3, the V gene TRBV5-1, with a possible D match to TRBD1 (6 bases). The V gene's germline CDR1 is SGHRS and CDR2 YFSETQ. This CDR3 region has 15 residues. Trimming shortened V by 1 base and J by 2 bases, and 10 bases separated the two germline ends. CDR3 sequence reads: CASSLFSGAGNTIYF. CDR3 in DNA: TGCGCCAGCAGCTTGTTTTCAGGGGCTGGAAACACCATATATTTT. Drawing the rest from reference TRBV5-1 and TRBJ1-3, the complete variable domain is KAGVTQTPRYLIKTRGQQVTLSCSPISGHRSVSWYQQTPGQGLQFLFEYFSETQRNKGNFPGRFSGRQFSNSRSEMNVSTLELGDSALYLCASSLFSGAGNTIYFGEGSWLTVV.

This clone occurred a few times. This chain uses TRBV5-5 with TRBJ1-2, with a tentative D call TRBD1 (5 bases). The CDR3 contains 13 residues. V was shortened by 4 bases and J by 12 bases, with 19 bases between the two germline ends. CDR1 SGHKS and CDR2 YYEKEE come from the germline V gene (reference sequence). The CDR3 DNA sequence: TGTGCCAGCAGCCATGGACCGGAAAAAGGGGACACCTTC. Translated, it gives CASSHGPEKGDTF.

This clone has just one count. V and J are TRBV15 and TRBJ2-7, with TRBD2 matching 8 bases. V gave up 1 base and J gave up 6 bases; unmatched junction bases: 11. Germline lookup yields CDR1 LNHNV and CDR2 YYDKDF (reference sequence). The CDR3 is made up of 16 amino acids. The DNA of the CDR3 is TGTGCCACCAGCAGAGGAATAGGAGGACTAGCAGCCGAGCAGTACTTC. Translated, it gives CATSRGIGGLAAEQYF.